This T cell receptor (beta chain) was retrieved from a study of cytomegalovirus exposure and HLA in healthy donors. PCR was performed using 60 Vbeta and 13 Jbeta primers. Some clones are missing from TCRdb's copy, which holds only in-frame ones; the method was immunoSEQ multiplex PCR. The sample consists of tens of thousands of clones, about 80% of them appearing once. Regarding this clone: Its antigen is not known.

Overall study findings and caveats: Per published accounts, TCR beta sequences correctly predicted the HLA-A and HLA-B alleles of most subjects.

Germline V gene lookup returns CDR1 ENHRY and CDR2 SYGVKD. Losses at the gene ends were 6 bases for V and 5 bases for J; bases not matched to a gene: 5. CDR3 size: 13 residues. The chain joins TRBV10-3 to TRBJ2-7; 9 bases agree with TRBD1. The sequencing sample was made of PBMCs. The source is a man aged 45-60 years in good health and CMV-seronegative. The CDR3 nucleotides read TGTGCCATCAGACGACAGGGGGTAGACGAGCAGTACTTC. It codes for CAIRRQGVDEQYF.